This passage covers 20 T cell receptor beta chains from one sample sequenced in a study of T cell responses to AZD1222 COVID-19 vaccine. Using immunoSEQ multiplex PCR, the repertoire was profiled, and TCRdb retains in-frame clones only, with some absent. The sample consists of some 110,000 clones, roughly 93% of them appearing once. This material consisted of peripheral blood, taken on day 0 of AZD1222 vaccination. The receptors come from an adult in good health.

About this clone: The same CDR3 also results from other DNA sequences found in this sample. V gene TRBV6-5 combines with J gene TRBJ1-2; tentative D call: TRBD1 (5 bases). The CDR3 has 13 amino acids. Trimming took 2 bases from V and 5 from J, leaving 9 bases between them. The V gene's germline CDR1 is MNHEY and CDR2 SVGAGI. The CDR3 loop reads CASSYRDSYGYTF. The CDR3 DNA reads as TGTGCCAGCAGTTACCGCGACAGTTATGGCTACACCTTC.

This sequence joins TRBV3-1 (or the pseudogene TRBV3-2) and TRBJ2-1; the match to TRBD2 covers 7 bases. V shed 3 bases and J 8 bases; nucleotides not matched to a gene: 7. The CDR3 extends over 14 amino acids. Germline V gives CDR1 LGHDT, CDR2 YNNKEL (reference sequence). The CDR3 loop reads CASSQGGSRYEQFF. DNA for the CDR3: TGTGCCAGCAGCCAGGGCGGGAGTAGGTATGAGCAGTTCTTC.

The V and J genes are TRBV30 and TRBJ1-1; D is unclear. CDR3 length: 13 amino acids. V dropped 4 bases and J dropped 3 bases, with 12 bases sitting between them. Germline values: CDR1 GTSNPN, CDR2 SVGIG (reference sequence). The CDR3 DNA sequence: TGTGCCTGGACCAAGGGAGGCGACACTGAAGCTTTCTTT. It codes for CAWTKGGDTEAFF.

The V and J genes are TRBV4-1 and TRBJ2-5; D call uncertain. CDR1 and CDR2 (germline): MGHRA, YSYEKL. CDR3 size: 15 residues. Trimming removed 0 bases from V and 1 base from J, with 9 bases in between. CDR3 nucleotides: TGCGCCAGCAGCCAAGATCCCCGGTTCCAAGAGACCCAGTACTTC. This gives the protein CASSQDPRFQETQYF.

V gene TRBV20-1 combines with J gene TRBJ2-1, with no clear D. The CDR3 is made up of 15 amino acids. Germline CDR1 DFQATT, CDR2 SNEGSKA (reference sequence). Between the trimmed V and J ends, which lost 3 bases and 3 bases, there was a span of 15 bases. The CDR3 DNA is TGCAGTGCTAGTATCCCTCGTACAAACTACAATGAGCAGTTCTTC. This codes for CSASIPRTNYNEQFF.

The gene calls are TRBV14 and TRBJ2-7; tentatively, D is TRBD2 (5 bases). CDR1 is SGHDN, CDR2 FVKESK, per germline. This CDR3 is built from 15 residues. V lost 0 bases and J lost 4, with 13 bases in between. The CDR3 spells CASSQDFGETYEQYF. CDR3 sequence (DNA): TGTGCCAGCAGCCAAGATTTCGGGGAGACGTACGAGCAGTACTTC.

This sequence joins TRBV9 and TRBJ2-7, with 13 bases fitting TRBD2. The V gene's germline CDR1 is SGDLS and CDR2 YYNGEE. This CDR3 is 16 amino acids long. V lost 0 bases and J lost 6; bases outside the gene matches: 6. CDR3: CASSVGGTSGTREQYF. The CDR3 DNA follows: TGTGCCAGCAGCGTAGGGGGGACTAGCGGGACCCGCGAGCAGTACTTC.

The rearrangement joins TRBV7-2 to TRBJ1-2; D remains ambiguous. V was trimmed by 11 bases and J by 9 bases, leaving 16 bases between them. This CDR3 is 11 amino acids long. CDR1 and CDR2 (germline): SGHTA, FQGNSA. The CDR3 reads CALEASRRYTF. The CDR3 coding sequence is TGTGCCCTCGAGGCGAGCAGGCGCTACACCTTC.

The CDR3: CASSGGLAGVGSYNEQFF. The CDR3 bases are TGTGCCAGTAGTGGGGGACTAGCGGGAGTTGGGTCCTACAATGAGCAGTTCTTC. V and J are TRBV19 and TRBJ2-1; TRBD2 matches 14 bases. The CDR3 length is 18 residues. V lost 5 bases, J lost 1 base, and 7 bases stayed unmatched. Germline loops: CDR1 LNHDA, CDR2 SQIVND (reference sequence).

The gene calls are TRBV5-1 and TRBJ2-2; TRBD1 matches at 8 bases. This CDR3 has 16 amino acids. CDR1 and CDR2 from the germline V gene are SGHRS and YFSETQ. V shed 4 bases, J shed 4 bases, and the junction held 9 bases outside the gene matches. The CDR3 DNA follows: TGCGCCAGCAGCCCGACAGGGGTGGGGCTCACCGGGGAGCTGTTTTTT. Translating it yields CASSPTGVGLTGELFF.

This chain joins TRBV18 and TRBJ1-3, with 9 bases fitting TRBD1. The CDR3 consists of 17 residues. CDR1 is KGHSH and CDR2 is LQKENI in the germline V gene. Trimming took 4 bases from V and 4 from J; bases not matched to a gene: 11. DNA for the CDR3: TGTGCCAGCTCACATGCCGGGACAGGGAATTCCGGAAACACCATATATTTT. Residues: CASSHAGTGNSGNTIYF.

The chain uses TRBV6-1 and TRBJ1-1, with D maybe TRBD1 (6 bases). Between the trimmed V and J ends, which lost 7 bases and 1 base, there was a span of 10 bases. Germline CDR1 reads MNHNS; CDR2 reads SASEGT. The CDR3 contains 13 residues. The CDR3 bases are TGTGCCAGCATACAGGGAGGGAACACTGAAGCTTTCTTT. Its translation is CASIQGGNTEAFF.

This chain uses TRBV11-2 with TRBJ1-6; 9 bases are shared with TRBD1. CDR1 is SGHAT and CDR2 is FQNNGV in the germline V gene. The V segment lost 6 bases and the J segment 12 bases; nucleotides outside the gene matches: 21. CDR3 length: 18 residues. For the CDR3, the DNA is TGTGCCAGCAGACCTCCCCCGGGACAGGGACGGCTCGGGGGACCCCTCCACTTT. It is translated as CASRPPPGQGRLGGPLHF.

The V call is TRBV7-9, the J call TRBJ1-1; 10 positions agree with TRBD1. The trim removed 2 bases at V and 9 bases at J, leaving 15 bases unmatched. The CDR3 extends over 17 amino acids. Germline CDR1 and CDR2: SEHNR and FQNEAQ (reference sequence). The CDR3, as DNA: TGTGCCAGCAGCTTACCGGGACAGGGGCCGGAATTTGGAAAAGCTTTCTTT. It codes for CASSLPGQGPEFGKAFF.

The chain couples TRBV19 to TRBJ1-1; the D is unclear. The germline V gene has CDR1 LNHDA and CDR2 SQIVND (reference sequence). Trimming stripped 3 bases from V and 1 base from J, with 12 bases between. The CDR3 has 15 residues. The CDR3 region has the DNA TGTGCCAGTAGTATGGTCGGGGTTGGGAACACTGAAGCTTTCTTT. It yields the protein CASSMVGVGNTEAFF.

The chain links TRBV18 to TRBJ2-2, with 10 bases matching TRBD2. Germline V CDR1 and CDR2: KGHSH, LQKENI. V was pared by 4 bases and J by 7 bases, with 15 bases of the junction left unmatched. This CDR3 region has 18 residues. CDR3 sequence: CASSLTTLAGLGNGELFF. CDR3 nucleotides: TGTGCCAGCTCACTGACAACACTAGCGGGACTTGGTAACGGGGAGCTGTTTTTT. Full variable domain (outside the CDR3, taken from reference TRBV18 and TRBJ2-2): NAGVMQNPRHLVRRRGQEARLRCSPMKGHSHVYWYRQLPEEGLKFMVYLQKENIIDESGMPKERFSAEFPKEGPSILRIQQVVRGDSAAYFCASSLTTLAGLGNGELFFGEGSRLTVL.

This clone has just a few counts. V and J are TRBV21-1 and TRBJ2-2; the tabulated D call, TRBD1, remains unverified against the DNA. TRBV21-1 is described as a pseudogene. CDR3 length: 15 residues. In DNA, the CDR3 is TGTGCCAGCAGCAAACGGACAGGGTACGGCGGGGAGCTGTTTTTT. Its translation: CASSKRTGYGGELFF.

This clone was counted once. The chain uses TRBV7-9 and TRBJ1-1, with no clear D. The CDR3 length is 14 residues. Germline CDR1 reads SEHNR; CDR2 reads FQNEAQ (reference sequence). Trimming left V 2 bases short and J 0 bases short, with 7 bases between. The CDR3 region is CASSLPPMNTEAFF. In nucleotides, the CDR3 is TGTGCCAGCAGCTTACCCCCCATGAACACTGAAGCTTTCTTT. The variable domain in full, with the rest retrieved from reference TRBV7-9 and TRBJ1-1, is DTGVSQNPRHKITKRGQNVTFRCDPISEHNRLYWYRQTLGQGPEFLTYFQNEAQLEKSRLLSDRFSAERPKGSFSTLEIQRTEQGDSAMYLCASSLPPMNTEAFFGQGTRLTVV.

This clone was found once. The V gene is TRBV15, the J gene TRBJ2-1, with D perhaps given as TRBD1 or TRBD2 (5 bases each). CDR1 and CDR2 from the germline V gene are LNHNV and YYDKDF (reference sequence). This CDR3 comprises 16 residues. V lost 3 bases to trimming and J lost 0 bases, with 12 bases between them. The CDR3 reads CATSRRGYASYNEQFF. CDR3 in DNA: TGTGCCACCAGCAGGAGGGGCTATGCCTCCTACAATGAGCAGTTCTTC.

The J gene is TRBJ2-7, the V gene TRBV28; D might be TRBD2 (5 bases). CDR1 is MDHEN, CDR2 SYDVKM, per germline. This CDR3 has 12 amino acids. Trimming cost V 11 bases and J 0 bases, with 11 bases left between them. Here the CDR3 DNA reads TGTGCCGCGGGCTCGAGCTCCTACGAGCAGTACTTC. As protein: CAAGSSSYEQYF.